This TCR beta chain is drawn from a study of T-cell reconstitution after alpha-beta-depleted transplantation in children. Study-level points and caveats: Diversity of TCRbeta at day 60 was high in some patients, arising from surviving recipient T cells and thymic progenitors. At the one-year point after transplant, T-cell counts and TCRbeta diversity were found to come mostly from T cells that had been newly produced. Reported findings indicate that, about two months after transplant, alpha-beta T cells came from several hundred expanded clones, which were derived from non-depleted graft cells.

About this clonotype: What it binds is not known. Since the CDR3 does not end with the conserved phenylalanine or tryptophan, this likely comes from a read error. The limits of the CDR3 on the DNA are not certain, so only TCRdb's listed CDR3 is given.

This sample's TCRbeta library carried unique molecular identifier barcodes. One entry per CDR3 protein results from TCRdb running MiXCR on the PCR reads. This sample has hundreds of thousands of distinct CDR3 sequences; around 13% occur once, and the top ten carry about 2.2%. Germline CDR1 MNHEY, CDR2 SVGAGI. 12 amino acids form the CDR3, both terminal residues included. The sequence was obtained from a male patient under 18 who had a stem cell transplant for acute myeloid leukemia, so the T cells may come from the graft donor. The sequencing used PBMCs, mostly from graft donor cells, collected 360 days after TCRalphabeta/CD19-depleted stem cell transplant. The V call is TRBV6-5, the J call TRBJ2-3; the D call TRBD1 from the table was never checked on the DNA. CDR3 amino acids: CASSPAPGLLFI.